Below are 26 T cell receptor beta chains sequenced from a single sample in a study of blood T cell repertoires in COVID-19. TCRdb's copy holds only in-frame clones and misses some; the assay was immunoSEQ multiplex PCR. This sample yields over 200,000 clones, of which about 94% are seen a single time; 0.8% to 1% belongs to the top ten. The specimen was peripheral blood. The receptors come from a man aged 55 to 70 with COVID-19, enrolled during active disease.

V and J are TRBV6-5 and TRBJ1-1; 7 bases are shared with TRBD1. The J segment lost 4 bases and the V segment lost 2 bases, leaving 4 bases of the junction unmatched. The CDR3 loop spans 14 amino acids. Germline values: CDR1 MNHEY, CDR2 SVGAGI. CDR3 nucleotides: TGTGCCAGCAGTTACGAGGAGGGGGCCACTGAAGCTTTCTTT. Amino acids: CASSYEEGATEAFF.

J is TRBJ2-5 and V is TRBV3-1 (or the pseudogene TRBV3-2); 7 nucleotides line up with TRBD1. Trimming took 4 bases from V and 2 from J; bases not matched to a gene: 4. Germline-derived CDR1 and CDR2 are LGHDT and YNNKEL (reference sequence). The CDR3 contains 14 residues. This CDR3 is CASSRDSLQETQYF. The CDR3 nucleotides are TGTGCCAGCAGCCGGGACAGCCTGCAAGAGACCCAGTACTTC.

This chain connects TRBV11-2 to TRBJ2-3; D is uncertain. Looked up from germline, CDR1 is SGHAT and CDR2 is FQNNGV. V lost 6 bases and J 2 bases, leaving 6 bases between the germline ends. The CDR3 contains 12 residues. The DNA for the CDR3 is TGTGCCAGCAGTGCGAACACAGATACGCAGTATTTT. Protein: CASSANTDTQYF.

The chain combines TRBV5-1 with TRBJ2-1; 7 bases map to TRBD1. Trimming removed 1 base from V and 5 bases from J; junction bases left unmatched: 9. Germline CDR1 and CDR2: SGHRS and YFSETQ. The CDR3 loop spans 16 amino acids. CDR3: CASSLMATGRNNEQFF. CDR3 nucleotides: TGCGCCAGCAGCTTGATGGCGACAGGGAGAAACAATGAGCAGTTCTTC.

The chain employs TRBV7-3 and TRBJ2-3; TRBD2 agrees at 7 bases. Trimming took 5 bases from V and 4 from J; bases not matched to a gene: 6. The CDR3 totals 14 residues. Germline loops: CDR1 SGHTA, CDR2 FQGTGA. CDR3 residues: CASSLRTRSDTQYF. CDR3 coding DNA: TGTGCCAGCAGCCTACGGACTAGATCAGATACGCAGTATTTT. Based on the CDR3 plus reference TRBV7-3 and TRBJ2-3, the full variable domain is GAGVSQTPSNKVTEKGKYVELRCDPISGHTALYWYRQSLGQGPEFLIYFQGTGAADDSGLPNDRFFAVRPEGSVSTLKIQRTERGDSAVYLCASSLRTRSDTQYFGPGTRLTVL.

The chain recombines TRBV19 with TRBJ2-3, with 9 bases matching TRBD1. The CDR3 spans 16 residues. The V and J ends lost 3 bases and 1 base, in that order; junction bases with no gene match: 5. From germline, CDR1 is LNHDA and CDR2 SQIVND (reference sequence). As DNA, the CDR3 is TGTGCCAGTAGTATCCCGGGACAGGGAGGCACAGATACGCAGTATTTT. This encodes CASSIPGQGGTDTQYF.

The rearrangement links TRBV11-2 to TRBJ2-3; 9 nucleotides line up with TRBD2. With 1 base clipped from V and 0 bases from J, the junction kept 8 bases outside the gene matches. The CDR3 runs 18 residues. Germline lookup yields CDR1 SGHAT and CDR2 FQNNGV. The CDR3 DNA follows: TGTGCCAGCAGCTTAGCAGGCGGGAGGGTCTACAGCACAGATACGCAGTATTTT. Protein: CASSLAGGRVYSTDTQYF.

This chain connects TRBV18 to TRBJ2-3; no clear D. The CDR3 totals 12 residues. CDR1 and CDR2 from the germline V gene are KGHSH and LQKENI. V lost 5 bases, J lost 6 bases, and 9 bases lay in between. CDR3 protein: CASSVQSDTQYF. CDR3 sequence (DNA): TGTGCCAGCTCAGTCCAGTCCGATACGCAGTATTTT.

This chain connects TRBV9 to TRBJ2-1, with D possibly matching TRBD2 (6 bases). The germline V gene has CDR1 SGDLS and CDR2 YYNGEE. Deletions cut 3 bases from V and 3 bases from J, with 13 bases between. The CDR3 spans 15 residues. In nucleotides, the CDR3 is TGTGCCAGCAGCGCACGACTAGTTAGCTACAATGAGCAGTTCTTC. Protein product: CASSARLVSYNEQFF.

This chain uses TRBV7-8 with TRBJ2-7; 7 bases line up with TRBD1. This CDR3 is 15 amino acids long. With V trimmed by 1 base and J by 2 bases, 5 bases remained unmatched. Germline V gives CDR1 SGHVS, CDR2 FQNEAQ. The CDR3 here is CASSLVPGQTYEQYF. The DNA for the CDR3 is TGTGCCAGCAGCTTAGTCCCGGGACAGACCTACGAGCAGTACTTC.

The chain employs TRBV5-1 and TRBJ2-5; 7 bases match TRBD1. Germline assignment: CDR1 SGHRS and CDR2 YFSETQ. The V gene end was trimmed by 4 bases and the J gene end by 1 base; junction bases not matched to a gene: 4. This CDR3 is built from 14 residues. CDR3 region: CASSRGTAQETQYF. The CDR3 DNA follows: TGCGCCAGCAGCAGGGGGACAGCCCAAGAGACCCAGTACTTC.

In this sample, this clone turned up once. This chain links TRBV5-4 with TRBJ2-7, with 9 bases aligning to TRBD1. The CDR3 length is 14 residues. Germline CDR1 SGHNT, CDR2 YYREEE (reference sequence). The trim removed 4 bases at V and 0 bases at J, leaving 2 bases unmatched. The CDR3: CASSGTGSSYEQYF. CDR3 in DNA: TGTGCCAGCAGCGGGACAGGGAGCTCCTACGAGCAGTACTTC.

The chain combines TRBV7-2 with TRBJ2-6; the match to TRBD2 covers 8 bases. This CDR3 region has 17 residues. From germline, CDR1 is SGHTA and CDR2 FQGNSA. The trim removed 7 bases at V and 0 bases at J, leaving 8 bases unmatched. The DNA for the CDR3 is TGTGCCAGCAAGAGATCGGGGGGGATCTCTGGGGCCAACGTCCTGACTTTC. The encoded protein is CASKRSGGISGANVLTF.

The V call is TRBV4-1, the J call TRBJ2-2; 8 positions agree with TRBD1. Unmatched junction bases numbered 9, after V lost 4 bases and J lost 2 bases. CDR3 length: 17 residues. Looked up from germline, CDR1 is MGHRA and CDR2 is YSYEKL. The CDR3: CASSLNPGQANTGELFF. In nucleotides, the CDR3 is TGCGCCAGCAGCCTTAATCCGGGACAGGCAAACACCGGGGAGCTGTTTTTT.

The V gene is TRBV4-1, the J gene TRBJ2-7, with D perhaps TRBD2 (7 bases). V was shortened by 4 bases and J by 0 bases, with 10 bases between the two germline ends. Germline V CDR1 and CDR2: MGHRA, YSYEKL. CDR3 length equals 14 residues. CDR3 in amino acids: CASSRGGSSYEQYF. The CDR3 DNA sequence: TGCGCCAGCAGCCGGGGGGGCTCCTCCTACGAGCAGTACTTC.

The V and J genes are TRBV15 and TRBJ1-2; 10 positions agree with TRBD1. Trimming took 5 bases from V and 0 from J; bases not matched to a gene: 9. CDR3 length equals 17 residues. Germline V gives CDR1 LNHNV, CDR2 YYDKDF (reference sequence). The CDR3 nucleotides read TGTGCCACCAGCTCCGGGACAGGGGCCCCTACTAACTATGGCTACACCTTC. It specifies CATSSGTGAPTNYGYTF.

The chain recombines TRBV19 with TRBJ1-1; TRBD1 aligns across 7 bases. CDR3 length: 16 amino acids. J was trimmed by 0 bases and V by 4 bases; bases with no gene match: 8. The germline V gene encodes CDR1 LNHDA and CDR2 SQIVND (reference sequence). CDR3 amino acids: CASSTPGQPMNTEAFF. CDR3 nucleotide sequence: TGTGCCAGTAGTACACCGGGACAGCCCATGAACACTGAAGCTTTCTTT. Using reference TRBV19 and TRBJ1-1 for the parts outside the CDR3, the full variable domain is DGGITQSPKYLFRKEGQNVTLSCEQNLNHDAMYWYRQDPGQGLRLIYYSQIVNDFQKGDIAEGYSVSREKKESFPLTVTSAQKNPTAFYLCASSTPGQPMNTEAFFGQGTRLTVV.

This clone has a single count. The chain employs TRBV6-6 and TRBJ2-5, with 11 bases aligning to TRBD2. Unmatched junction bases numbered 5, after V lost 5 bases and J lost 3 bases. Germline-derived CDR1 and CDR2 are MNHNY and SVGAGI (reference sequence). The length of the CDR3 is 15 residues. The CDR3 loop is CASSDLAGGEETQYF. CDR3 DNA sequence: TGTGCCAGCAGTGACCTAGCGGGGGGAGAAGAGACCCAGTACTTC.

The chain joins TRBV18 to TRBJ1-3; D is unresolved. V lost 1 base and J lost 3, with 7 bases in between. In germline, CDR1 is KGHSH, CDR2 LQKENI. The CDR3 extends over 14 amino acids. The CDR3 DNA reads as TGTGCCAGCTCACCACAAACTGGTGGAAACACCATATATTTT. Translated: CASSPQTGGNTIYF.

The chain carries TRBV21-1 and TRBJ2-6; the table names TRBD1, a call not compared with the DNA. TRBV21-1 has pseudogene status. The CDR3 has 22 amino acids. The CDR3 DNA is TGTGCCAGCAGCAAAGGAAACACCGGGACAGGGGAAATGGTCTCTGGGGCCAACGTCCTGACTTTC. Translation: CASSKGNTGTGEMVSGANVLTF.

This clone was seen only a few times. The gene calls are TRBV14 and TRBJ1-2; 7 bases map to TRBD1. This CDR3 spans 15 amino acids. V shed 3 bases and J 4 bases; nucleotides not matched to a gene: 8. Germline V gene sequence: CDR1 SGHDN, CDR2 FVKESK. The CDR3 loop reads CASSQGTESTYGYTF. The CDR3 DNA reads TGTGCCAGCAGCCAGGGGACAGAGAGCACCTATGGCTACACCTTC.

V is TRBV6-5 and J is TRBJ1-6; D is undetermined. The V gene lost 0 bases and the J gene lost 2 bases, with 8 bases spanning the gap. CDR3 length: 16 residues. Germline CDR1 and CDR2: MNHEY and SVGAGI. The CDR3 here is CASSYSVNTYNSPLHF. The CDR3 DNA is TGTGCCAGCAGTTACTCGGTGAACACCTATAATTCACCCCTCCACTTT.

The V and J genes are TRBV19 and TRBJ1-1, with TRBD1 as a possible D gene (5 bases). Deletions cut 4 bases from V and 0 bases from J, with 12 bases between. Per germline, CDR1 LNHDA and CDR2 SQIVND (reference sequence). The CDR3 length is 15 residues. This CDR3 is CASSTGVRMNTEAFF. The CDR3 region has the DNA TGTGCCAGTAGTACGGGGGTCCGGATGAACACTGAAGCTTTCTTT.

The chain uses TRBV4-1 and TRBJ1-3; D is possibly TRBD1 (5 bases). Germline V gives CDR1 MGHRA, CDR2 YSYEKL. V gave up 1 base and J gave up 9 bases, with 16 bases separating them. The CDR3 contains 15 residues. The CDR3, as DNA: TGCGCCAGCAGCCAAGGTGGGACTGTCCTCGGCACCATATATTTT. Translating gives CASSQGGTVLGTIYF.

Remarks on this clone: One junction end does not reproduce the germline sequence, and a read error may be involved. CDR3 bases: TGTGCCAGCAGGGAAGGGACAGTACGCGGCAATCAGCCCCAGCATTTT. This translates into CASREGTVRGNQPQHF. The chain joins TRBV6-1 to TRBJ1-5, with TRBD1 matching 7 bases. Germline V lookup: CDR1 MNHNS, CDR2 SASEGT. The CDR3 length is 16 residues.

The J gene is TRBJ2-7, the V gene TRBV11-2; tentative D call: TRBD2 (6 bases). Germline V CDR1 and CDR2: SGHAT, FQNNGV. Between the trimmed V and J ends, which lost 5 bases and 6 bases, there was a span of 20 bases. The CDR3 is made up of 15 amino acids. The CDR3 reads CASSLIEVGSSEQYF. DNA of the CDR3: TGTGCCAGCAGCCTTATAGAAGTCGGGAGCAGCGAGCAGTACTTC.